The T cell receptor (beta chain) under discussion was sequenced for a study of blood T cell repertoires in COVID-19. As for the study in general: The United States, Italy and Spain provided the acute and convalescent COVID-19 samples. Sources were T cells, B-cell-depleted T cells, or PBMCs; the material itself was cDNA or gDNA.

Methods used by the authors: Nucleated cell counts were estimated from reference gene primer amplification. Sequencing was performed with immunoSEQ multiplex PCR; in TCRdb, only in-frame clones are kept and a portion is missing. V, J and clone size are those of that table, while D and trimming were read from the DNA. The data contain tens of thousands of clones, 80% to 90% of them seen just once; the ten biggest clones take up roughly 8.5%. This clone was recorded once. This CDR3 spans 13 amino acids. V was trimmed by 3 bases and J by 8 bases, leaving 13 bases between them. Germline V gives CDR1 KGHSH, CDR2 LQKENI.

The TCR sequence derives from a man aged 50 or older with active COVID-19. The rearrangement links TRBV18 to TRBJ1-1; D is perhaps TRBD1 (6 bases). Input material: peripheral blood. The CDR3 nucleotides read TGTGCCAGCTCACCGTCGACAGGACCCGAAGCTTTCTTT. This encodes CASSPSTGPEAFF.